The present T cell receptor (beta chain) was sequenced within a study of T cell changes during pregnancy in multiple sclerosis. Trimming shortened V by 1 base and J by 0 bases, and 10 bases separated the two germline ends. The CDR3 sequence is 15 residues long. CDR1 is MGHRA and CDR2 is YSYEKL in the germline V gene. Some clones are missing from TCRdb's copy, which holds only in-frame ones; the method was immunoSEQ multiplex PCR. The sample has some 67,000 clones; under 95% are singletons. The receptor comes from a female donor with multiple sclerosis, enrolled in a pregnancy study. The V call is TRBV4-1, the J call TRBJ2-7; D possibly corresponds to TRBD2 (6 bases). This sample comprised peripheral blood, obtained after pregnancy. The CDR3 DNA follows: TGCGCCAGCAGCCAAGCCGGAGGGAACTCCTACGAGCAGTACTTC. This translates into CASSQAGGNSYEQYF.